This T cell receptor beta chain was recorded in a study of control samples from healthy donors and cancer patients. V was trimmed by 0 bases and J by 4 bases, leaving 6 bases between them. This CDR3 contains 13 residues. Germline lookup yields CDR1 KGHSH and CDR2 LQKENI. Sequencing used immunoSEQ multiplex PCR; TCRdb keeps in-frame clones, though not all of them. This sample has roughly 150,000 clones; nearly 95% occur once, and the top ten carry under 2.5%. The source of this sequence is a man aged 45-60 years in good health. The chain couples TRBV18 to TRBJ2-5, with D perhaps TRBD2 (6 bases). The sample taken for sequencing was blood. CDR3 sequence: CASSPPRGETQYF. The CDR3 DNA follows: TGTGCCAGCTCACCACCGCGGGGAGAGACCCAGTACTTC.